This entry concerns a single T cell receptor (beta chain). Its specific antigen is unknown. The record has no base qualities; no much larger clone is one base away. Libraries were built with the immunoSEQ multiplex PCR assay. Not all clones reach the TCRdb copy of this immuneACCESS table, which keeps in-frame sequences only. Checked studies attribute under half of the gap to unresolved V genes and leave the rest unexplained. The sample records under 45,000 clones, approximately 94% of which are singletons. 1.5% to 2% of the sample belongs to the ten largest clones. The data originate from a study of preoperative IRX-2 immunotherapy in early breast cancer (dated by TCRdb to about 2019). Read against the paper, the sample's treatment or condition label means: preoperative locoregional IRX-2 cytokine immunotherapy. The samples were obtained from a phase Ib study that tested preoperative, locoregional IRX-2 cytokine immunotherapy designed to prime immune responses. Before surgery, IRX-2 was given to the donors, who were patients with early-stage breast cancer.

V lost 5 bases and J lost 0 bases, and the count of bases not matched to a germline gene is 7. CDR1 and CDR2 (SGHTA, FQGTGA) derive from the germline V gene. Reading from cysteine to phenylalanine, the CDR3 counts 16 amino acids. Only the CDR3 DNA stays, 48 bases, in frame from base 1. The chain couples TRBV7-3 to TRBJ2-1, with TRBD2 identical over 7 junction bases. The receptor was isolated from a human donor with breast cancer. The sample consisted of tumor tissue, taken after IRX-2 immunotherapy. The CDR3 reads as follows: CASSPSGGSSYNEQFF. The DNA is as follows: TGTGCCAGCAGCCCTTCGGGGGGTAGCTCCTACAATGAGCAGTTCTTC.